These T cell receptor beta chains were read from a single sample in a study of regulatory T cells in long-lasting Graves disease. TCRdb reprocessed the multiplex PCR reads via MiXCR and lists one record per CDR3 protein. The repertoire includes fewer than 400,000 distinct CDR3 sequences, about 20% of them detected once, and more than 35% sits in the top ten. This specimen was peripheral blood mononuclear cells (PBMCs), taken at new diagnosis, from a patient treated with antithyroid drugs. The receptors were sampled from a female donor with Graves disease. Each CDR3 is given without its conserved first and last residue.

length: 14
J: TRBJ2-1
V: TRBV14
CDR3: ASSHHRGVRRGEQF

length: 12
J: TRBJ2-1
V: TRBV11-2
CDR3: ASSLGRGRIEQF

length: 11
J: TRBJ2-1
V: TRBV15
CDR3: ATSRDANNEQF

length: 12
J: TRBJ1-2
V: TRBV6-2/TRBV6-3
CDR3: ASINPLANYGYT

length: 19
J: TRBJ2-3
V: TRBV13
CDR3: ASSLHGGLAGGPRSTDTQY

length: 14
J: TRBJ1-5
V: TRBV18
CDR3: ASSAGAGGSNQPQH

length: 13
J: TRBJ2-1
V: TRBV6-2/TRBV6-3
CDR3: ASRRPSGGFNEQF

length: 15
J: TRBJ2-1
V: TRBV9
CDR3: ASSPRAGGRLSSEQF

length: 11
J: TRBJ1-2
V: TRBV13
CDR3: ASSFPGEEGYT

length: 13
J: TRBJ1-6
V: TRBV6-5
CDR3: ASSYSDRSDSPLH

length: 16
J: TRBJ2-5
V: TRBV11-2
CDR3: ASSLGRTSGRVGEAQY

length: 11
J: TRBJ2-7
V: TRBV9
CDR3: ASQPSDSYEQY

length: 11
J: TRBJ1-1
V: TRBV29-1
CDR3: SVDNRMGTEAF

length: 13
J: TRBJ2-3
V: TRBV4-1
CDR3: ASSQGFVGTDTQY

length: 13
J: TRBJ2-1
V: TRBV2
CDR3: ASSGSGGGPHEQF

length: 15
J: TRBJ2-2
V: TRBV10-3
CDR3: ATGTSGTQGSTGELF

length: 17
J: TRBJ2-3
V: TRBV28
CDR3: ASSPHGSSGRSSTDTQY

length: 13
J: TRBJ2-7
V: TRBV20-1
CDR3: SARGVSGRVNEQY

length: 13
J: TRBJ2-7
V: TRBV14
CDR3: ASRETQGFGYEQY

length: 13
J: TRBJ2-1
V: TRBV20-1
CDR3: SARDRYGPYNEQF

length: 14
J: TRBJ1-5
V: TRBV28
CDR3: ASSPRGGGSNQPQH

length: 11
J: TRBJ2-2
V: TRBV20-1
CDR3: SAGGTSTGELF

length: 13
J: TRBJ1-1
V: TRBV5-1
CDR3: ASRSPPPANTEAF

length: 13
J: TRBJ2-7
V: TRBV27
CDR3: ASSFGLAGLSEQY